Detailed here is one T cell receptor beta chain. Its recognized antigen is unknown. Base quality data are lacking; no much larger clone is found one base away. This sample stems from a study of immune cell composition in non-small cell lung cancer (dated by TCRdb to the late 2010s). For the wider study: Histologic subtype was assigned using H&E plus p63, CK5, Napsin A and TTF-1 immunohistochemistry, mainly lung adenocarcinoma or squamous cell carcinoma. TCR-beta sequencing from Adaptive Biotechnologies was done on a few dozen paired sets of NSCLC tumour and non-adjacent lung specimens and on approximately 28 tumour-only specimens. Supplementary cohort #1 consisted of roughly 9 lung adenocarcinoma cases with paired tumour/lung TCR-beta sequencing and with TIL populations generated to assess tumour reactivity. Several tumour specimens that had TCR-beta data belonged to rare histological subtypes and were left out of the subtype comparisons.

The CDR3 goes from the cysteine to the phenylalanine over 15 residues. Only CDR3 DNA is held: 45 bases, read in frame from base 1. The V end gives up 1 base and the J end 3 bases, leaving 0 bases in the junction not matched to a gene. From the germline V gene, CDR1 is LGHNT and CDR2 is FRNRAP. Overall study outcomes, separate from this receptor: The reactivity cohort contained only 10 to 11 cases, and the tumour-reactive clones were not shown to have sequences in common with the dominant in vivo tumour-associated clones. No significant correlation was found between tumour TCR-beta clonality and smoking pack-years. Tumour-associated clones >0.5% were found in nearly half of NSCLC cases, namely in approximately 30% of adenocarcinomas versus around four fifths of squamous carcinomas. In some 11 adenocarcinoma cases, maximal tumour-associated clone frequency correlated strongly with TIL tumour reactivity, whereas overall clonality did not.

A two-step multiplex PCR was used to amplify TCR-beta CDR3 regions from genomic DNA, and Illumina-compatible adaptors were added in the second step. TCR-beta immunosequencing was carried out on an Illumina platform through the commercial immunoSEQ service. The original methods were these. Repertoires were described by productive clonality and by Top 10 Clones, which is the percentage of T-cell templates coming from the ten most frequent sequences. Productive clonality had a range of 0 to 1, where 1 means a monoclonal population. Tumour-associated clones were defined as sequences comprising at least 0.1% of tumour T-cell templates but absent from matched non-adjacent lung, identified via log10 scatter plots. Student's t-tests were used for two-group comparisons, ANOVA for comparisons across stages, and linear regression for relationships, with analyses done in GraphPad Prism7 and R. TCRdb provides this immuneACCESS table in a form limited to in-frame rearrangements. Some clones are lacking; in checked studies, under half of them reflect an unresolved V gene, and why the rest are absent is not known. The V and J calls and clone size come from that table; D and trimming were worked out from the DNA. The sample table lists 3,000 to 4,000 clones, 65% to 70% of them with a count of one. The ten largest clonotypes hold around 20% of the sample.

Normal lung samples were non-adjacent lung tissue taken as far from the tumour as possible, at least 3 cm away, from the same patient. Genomic DNA was isolated with the QIAamp DNA kit from frozen aliquots of single-cell suspensions that had not been sorted. Tissues arrived within 2 hours after resection and were immediately processed into single-cell suspensions. Tissue was mechanically dissociated and enzymatically digested with DNase I, collagenase I and hyaluronidase for approximately 32 minutes at 37 °C, then filtered and RBC-lysed. In this chain, TRBV12-5 is recombined with TRBJ2-3, with 11 bases in between that match TRBD2. This receptor was identified in a human donor with non-small cell lung cancer. The sequencing sample was made of non-adjacent lung tissue. Here the CDR3 is given as CASGLGLAGTDTQYF. Read as DNA, the sequence is TGTGCTAGTGGTTTGGGACTAGCGGGGACAGATACGCAGTATTTT.